The 14 T cell receptor beta chains below were found in one sample sequenced in a study of cytomegalovirus exposure and HLA in healthy donors. Produced via immunoSEQ multiplex PCR; TCRdb's table is partial and in-frame only. The sample shows under 200,000 clones, about 95% of them seen only once. The sequencing sample was made of PBMCs. These receptors were taken from a woman in her late teens or twenties in good health and CMV-seronegative.

This chain joins TRBV6-5 and TRBJ2-1; the match to TRBD2 covers 10 bases. Trimming took 0 bases from V and 9 from J; bases not matched to a gene: 5. This CDR3 is built from 15 residues. Germline loops: CDR1 MNHEY, CDR2 SVGAGI. The CDR3 region is CASSYSLAGEGEQFF. CDR3 nucleotide sequence: TGTGCCAGCAGTTACTCCCTAGCGGGGGAAGGTGAGCAGTTCTTC.

The CDR3 sequence is CSVEPSGANVLTF. CDR3 nucleotides: TGCAGCGTTGAACCTTCTGGGGCCAACGTCCTGACTTTC. This chain links TRBV29-1 with TRBJ2-6; unclear D gene. Germline V CDR1 and CDR2: SQVTM, ANQGSEA. CDR3 length: 13 residues. The V and J ends lost 2 bases and 1 base respectively, with 3 bases between them.

The chain recombines TRBV4-1 with TRBJ2-7; D is possibly TRBD2 (7 bases). Germline assignment: CDR1 MGHRA and CDR2 YSYEKL. The ends were cut back, 3 bases at V and 2 bases at J, with 14 bases in the middle. There are 15 residues in the CDR3. The CDR3 sequence: CASSHGGQGTYEQYF. The DNA for the CDR3 is TGCGCCAGCAGCCACGGGGGGCAAGGCACCTACGAGCAGTACTTC.

The V gene is TRBV19, the J gene TRBJ1-1; 8 nucleotides agree with TRBD1. This CDR3 comprises 20 residues. Germline trimming cut 8 bases from V and 1 base from J; bases unmatched to any gene: 24. Germline V lookup: CDR1 LNHDA, CDR2 SQIVND (reference sequence). As DNA, the CDR3 is TGTGCCAGTCCGAACCTCTTCGGGACAGGTCCGTCGGACAAGAACACTGAAGCTTTCTTT. This codes for CASPNLFGTGPSDKNTEAFF. Looking up the rest from reference TRBV19 and TRBJ1-1 gives the full variable domain: DGGITQSPKYLFRKEGQNVTLSCEQNLNHDAMYWYRQDPGQGLRLIYYSQIVNDFQKGDIAEGYSVSREKKESFPLTVTSAQKNPTAFYLCASPNLFGTGPSDKNTEAFFGQGTRLTVV.

This sequence joins TRBV6-6 and TRBJ1-5; the D gene is possibly TRBD1 (5 bases). This CDR3 has 12 amino acids. CDR1 is MNHNY and CDR2 is SVGAGI in the germline V gene (reference sequence). Trimming cost V 8 bases and J 10 bases, with 15 bases left between them. CDR3 region: CASSGGYLPQHF. CDR3 bases: TGTGCCAGCTCCGGGGGGTACCTACCCCAGCATTTT.

This rearrangement joins TRBV7-9 to TRBJ2-7; 9 bases are a match to TRBD1. The CDR3 covers 14 residues. With V trimmed by 3 bases and J by 3 bases, 3 bases remained unmatched. Germline V lookup: CDR1 SEHNR, CDR2 FQNEAQ (reference sequence). The CDR3 protein is CASSLLTGGYEQYF. Here the CDR3 DNA reads TGTGCCAGCAGCTTGCTGACAGGGGGCTACGAGCAGTACTTC.

This chain joins TRBV4-2 and TRBJ1-1; no definite D call. Germline V lookup: CDR1 LGHNA, CDR2 YNFKEQ. Trimming removed 4 bases at V and 5 bases at J, with 17 bases between. The CDR3 loop spans 15 amino acids. The DNA for the CDR3 is TGTGCCAGCAGCCCCCCAAGGAGGGATGTTACTGAAGCTTTCTTT. Translation: CASSPPRRDVTEAFF.

The chain combines TRBV5-8 with TRBJ1-5; 10 nucleotides line up with TRBD1. This CDR3 region has 14 residues. V lost 3 bases and J lost 9; bases outside the gene matches: 6. CDR1 and CDR2 from the germline V gene are SGHTS and YDEGEE. This CDR3 reads CASSSGQGWRPQHF. CDR3 nucleotide sequence: TGTGCCAGCAGCTCGGGACAGGGGTGGCGGCCCCAGCATTTT.

The chain uses TRBV6-5 and TRBJ1-5; perhaps TRBD1 as D (5 bases). Germline CDR1 MNHEY, CDR2 SVGAGI. V lost 7 bases, J lost 1 base, and 8 bases lay in between. The CDR3 sequence is 13 residues long. CDR3 in DNA: TGTGCCAGCATGGGGGGGAGCAATCAGCCCCAGCATTTT. Protein product: CASMGGSNQPQHF.

This chain links TRBV18 with TRBJ2-7; possible D gene TRBD1, 5 bases. This CDR3 has 16 residues. The V gene lost 1 base and the J gene lost 1 base, with 14 bases spanning the gap. Germline CDR1 is KGHSH and CDR2 is LQKENI. The CDR3 DNA sequence: TGTGCCAGCTCACCACGTCAGGGTGCGGCTTCCTACGAGCAGTACTTC. Encoded protein: CASSPRQGAASYEQYF.

The V and J genes are TRBV4-1 and TRBJ2-7; 9 bases are a match to TRBD1. The CDR3 totals 15 residues. V was pared by 3 bases and J by 7 bases, with 10 bases of the junction left unmatched. CDR1 is MGHRA and CDR2 is YSYEKL in the germline V gene. The CDR3 reads CASSQPGQGLREQYF. The CDR3 bases are TGCGCCAGCAGCCAGCCGGGACAGGGATTGAGGGAGCAGTACTTC.

This sequence joins TRBV19 and TRBJ2-1; D is unresolved. The CDR3 consists of 11 residues. V lost 5 bases and J 4 bases, leaving 3 bases between the germline ends. Germline assignment: CDR1 LNHDA and CDR2 SQIVND (reference sequence). CDR3 sequence reads: CASSSYNEQFF. The CDR3 DNA is TGTGCCAGTAGTTCTTACAATGAGCAGTTCTTC.

The V and J genes are TRBV10-3 and TRBJ2-5, with 9 bases fitting TRBD1. Germline V gives CDR1 ENHRY, CDR2 SYGVKD. With 0 bases clipped from V and 9 bases from J, the junction kept 5 bases outside the gene matches. CDR3 size: 14 residues. This CDR3 reads CAISESETGGAQYF. The CDR3 coding sequence is TGTGCCATCAGTGAGTCGGAGACAGGGGGGGCCCAGTACTTC.

The V gene is TRBV9, the J gene TRBJ1-3; 9 nucleotides agree with TRBD1. This CDR3 comprises 16 residues. V gave up 3 bases and J gave up 4 bases; unmatched junction bases: 8. The V gene's germline CDR1 is SGDLS and CDR2 YYNGEE. CDR3 DNA: TGTGCCAGCAGCGCCGACAGGGGGATCTCGGGAAACACCATATATTTT. Translated: CASSADRGISGNTIYF.